This T cell receptor (beta chain) stems from a study of early T cells in non-severe SARS-CoV-2 infection. About the research overall: Chains stayed unpaired after sequencing of bulk RNA from unsorted whole blood. Broader study findings: CD4 and private specificities were missed by VDJdb matching, which favored anti-spike CD8 responses.

On this clonotype: The antigen is not known.

The TCR library protocol was used to attach unique molecular identifiers. These identifiers were attached to individual cDNA molecules. Each CDR3 protein is one row after TCRdb ran MiXCR on the 5' RACE reads. The data show about 66,000 distinct CDR3 sequences, with roughly 13% seen just once and roughly 8.3% held by the top ten. Trimming at V came to 5 bases and at J to 3 bases, leaving 4 bases not matched to a gene. Germline values: CDR1 LNHDA, CDR2 SQIVND (reference sequence). The CDR3 totals 13 residues. The chain couples TRBV19 to TRBJ2-7, with 7 bases lining up with TRBD1. The sample comprised whole blood. The sequence derives from an adult who was a healthcare worker with PCR-confirmed SARS-CoV-2 infection or an uninfected control (not recorded which). The CDR3: CASSRAGGYEQYF. CDR3 nucleotide sequence: TGTGCCAGTAGTCGGGCAGGGGGCTACGAGCAGTACTTC. Full variable domain (rest looked up from reference TRBV19 and TRBJ2-7): DGGITQSPKYLFRKEGQNVTLSCEQNLNHDAMYWYRQDPGQGLRLIYYSQIVNDFQKGDIAEGYSVSREKKESFPLTVTSAQKNPTAFYLCASSRAGGYEQYFGPGTRLTVT.